This T cell receptor beta chain was identified in a study of regulatory T cells in long-lasting Graves disease. Overall study: Positivity for TSH receptor antibodies plus over 5 years of antithyroid drugs meant persistent Graves' disease. Findings and caveats of the study: TCR diversity was lower in persistent than newly diagnosed Graves' disease. Examination was confined to peripheral blood, excluding thyroid tissue.

This clonotype appeared a few times. Its antigen is currently unknown. For TCR beta, libraries came from iRepertoire HTBI primers and Arm-PCR of CDR3 regions. Authors' analysis steps: Looking across samples, the authors found approximately 60 TRBV and approximately 13 TRBJ segments. MiXCR, run by TCRdb on the multiplex PCR reads, gives a single entry per CDR3 protein. For this entry, the V and J calls and clone size follow TCRdb and not the study's own pipeline. This sample yields 650,000 to 700,000 distinct CDR3 sequences, of which 25% to 35% are seen a single time; about 40% belongs to the top ten. Trimming removed 0 bases at V and 4 bases at J, with 10 bases between. CDR3 length equals 15 residues. Germline assignment: CDR1 LNHNV and CDR2 YYDKDF (reference sequence). Time point meaning: persistent/refractory GD, antithyroid drugs over 5 years with positive TRAb. There was RNA extracted from PBMCs, and the TCR library was made from it.

The sequencing used peripheral blood mononuclear cells (PBMCs), collected when the disease was refractory, from a patient treated with antithyroid drugs. This chain uses TRBV15 with TRBJ1-5; D call uncertain. This TCR derives from a female donor with Graves disease. The CDR3 loop reads CATSRDRTPNQPQHF. CDR3 in DNA: TGTGCCACCAGCAGAGATAGGACCCCGAATCAGCCCCAGCATTTT.